The present TCR beta chain was sequenced within a study of lymphopenia after photon versus proton radiotherapy. This clone has just a few counts. Its antigen is unidentified. V dropped 3 bases and J dropped 8 bases, with 22 bases sitting between them. The CDR3 sequence is 17 residues long. Germline assignment: CDR1 KGHSH and CDR2 LQKENI. Study findings and constraints: Only patients who died were analyzed for survival; proton advantage is unproven. Post-nadir diversity loss with photons came from oligoclonal expansion, particularly CD8+ Temra cells. Proton therapy kept repertoires fairly stable, unlike photons, which gained effector/memory cells. Larger post-nadir TCR diversity loss correlated inversely with survival in deceased patients.

TCRdb's table, derived via immunoSEQ multiplex PCR, lists solely in-frame clones and lacks some. This sample has some 170,000 clones; more than 85% occur once, and the top ten carry about 4.7%. The clonotype originates from a man aged 50 to 59 with gastric cancer. This chain joins TRBV18 and TRBJ1-4; a weak D match, TRBD1 (5 bases). The sequenced sample was peripheral blood, obtained from a patient treated with photon-based radiotherapy. Written as DNA, the CDR3 is TGTGCCAGCTCACCCCTAGGAACGGCAGGGCGGAACGAAAAACTGTTTTTT. Encoded protein: CASSPLGTAGRNEKLFF.